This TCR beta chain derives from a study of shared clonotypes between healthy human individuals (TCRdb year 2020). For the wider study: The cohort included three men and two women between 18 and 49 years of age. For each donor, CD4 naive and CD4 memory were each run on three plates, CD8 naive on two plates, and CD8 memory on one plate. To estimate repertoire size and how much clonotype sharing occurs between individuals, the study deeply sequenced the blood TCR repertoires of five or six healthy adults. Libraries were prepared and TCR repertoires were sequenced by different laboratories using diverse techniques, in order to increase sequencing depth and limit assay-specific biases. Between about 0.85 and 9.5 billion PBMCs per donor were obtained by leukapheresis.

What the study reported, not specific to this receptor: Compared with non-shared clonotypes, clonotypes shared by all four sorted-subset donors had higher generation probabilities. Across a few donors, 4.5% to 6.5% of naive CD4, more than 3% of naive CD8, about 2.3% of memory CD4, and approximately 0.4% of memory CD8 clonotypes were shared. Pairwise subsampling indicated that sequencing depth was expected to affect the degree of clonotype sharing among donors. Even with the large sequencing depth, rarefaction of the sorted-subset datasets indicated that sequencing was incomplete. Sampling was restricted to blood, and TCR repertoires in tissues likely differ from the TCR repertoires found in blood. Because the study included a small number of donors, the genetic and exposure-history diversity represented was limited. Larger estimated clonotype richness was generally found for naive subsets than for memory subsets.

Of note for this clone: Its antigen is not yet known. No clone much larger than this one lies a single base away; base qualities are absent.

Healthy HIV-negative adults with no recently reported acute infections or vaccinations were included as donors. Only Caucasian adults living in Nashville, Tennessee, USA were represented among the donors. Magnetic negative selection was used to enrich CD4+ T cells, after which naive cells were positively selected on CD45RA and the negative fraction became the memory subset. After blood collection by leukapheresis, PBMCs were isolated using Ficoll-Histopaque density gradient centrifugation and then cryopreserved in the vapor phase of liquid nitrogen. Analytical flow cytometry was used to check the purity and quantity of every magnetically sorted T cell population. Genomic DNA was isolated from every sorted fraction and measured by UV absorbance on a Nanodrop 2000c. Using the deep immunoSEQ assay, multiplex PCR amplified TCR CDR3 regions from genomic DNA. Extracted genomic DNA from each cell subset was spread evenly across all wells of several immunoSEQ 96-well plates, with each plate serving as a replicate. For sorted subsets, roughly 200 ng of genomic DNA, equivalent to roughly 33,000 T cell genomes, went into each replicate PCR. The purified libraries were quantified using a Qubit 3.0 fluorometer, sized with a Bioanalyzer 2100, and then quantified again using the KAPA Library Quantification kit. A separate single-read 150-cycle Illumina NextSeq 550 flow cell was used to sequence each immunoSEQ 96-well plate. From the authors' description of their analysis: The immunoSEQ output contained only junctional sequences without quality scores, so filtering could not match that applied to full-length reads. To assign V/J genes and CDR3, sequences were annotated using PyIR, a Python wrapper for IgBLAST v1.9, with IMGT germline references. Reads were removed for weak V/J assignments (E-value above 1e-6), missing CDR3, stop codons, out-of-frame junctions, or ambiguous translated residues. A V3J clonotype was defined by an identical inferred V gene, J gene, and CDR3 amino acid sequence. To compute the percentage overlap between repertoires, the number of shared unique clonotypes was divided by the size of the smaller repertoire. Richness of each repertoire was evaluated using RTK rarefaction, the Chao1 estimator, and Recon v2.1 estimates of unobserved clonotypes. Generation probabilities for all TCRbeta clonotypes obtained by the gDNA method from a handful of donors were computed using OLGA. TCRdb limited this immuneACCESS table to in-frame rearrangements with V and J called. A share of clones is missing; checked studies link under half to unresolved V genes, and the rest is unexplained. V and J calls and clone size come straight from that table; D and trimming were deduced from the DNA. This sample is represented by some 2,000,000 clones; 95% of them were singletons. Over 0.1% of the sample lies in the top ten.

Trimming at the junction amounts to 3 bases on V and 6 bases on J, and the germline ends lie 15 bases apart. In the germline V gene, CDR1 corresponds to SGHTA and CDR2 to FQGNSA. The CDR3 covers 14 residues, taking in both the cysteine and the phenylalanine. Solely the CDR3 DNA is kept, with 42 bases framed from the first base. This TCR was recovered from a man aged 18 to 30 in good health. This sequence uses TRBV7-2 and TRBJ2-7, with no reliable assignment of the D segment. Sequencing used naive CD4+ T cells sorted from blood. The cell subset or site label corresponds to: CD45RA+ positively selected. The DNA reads TGTGCCAGCAGCTTCGGCCTTGGTGAACGCGAGCAGTACTTC. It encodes CASSFGLGEREQYF. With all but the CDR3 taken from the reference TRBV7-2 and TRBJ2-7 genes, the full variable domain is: GAGVSQSPSNKVTEKGKDVELRCDPISGHTALYWYRQSLGQGLEFLIYFQGNSAPDKSGLPSDRFSAERTGGSVSTLTIQRTQQEDSAVYLCASSFGLGEREQYFGPGTRLTVT.